The source of this TCR beta chain is a study of identical twins. This clonotype has ten or more counts. What it binds is unknown. Addition of a universal primer site occurred through template switching, and cDNA carried unique molecular identifiers. TCRdb called the 5' RACE reads again in MiXCR, with one record for every CDR3 protein. The sample yields approximately 530,000 distinct CDR3 sequences, under 25% seen once. Study-wide points: Abundant cord blood beta clonotypes carried fewer insertions; memory repertoires showed none. Conclusions were drawn cross-sectionally by statistical analysis, without following the same donors.

The CDR3 loop spans 12 amino acids. V was clipped by 3 bases and J by 6 bases, with 7 bases between them. The same specimen was also included in a second study, on yellow fever vaccine responses in identical twins. This second report adds: Convergence reportedly seemed to mark part of the twins' vaccine T cell response, with personalization marking the rest.

The TCR was taken from a woman younger than 35 in good health. The sample taken for sequencing was CD4+ T cells sorted from blood. The chain recombines TRBV12-3 or TRBV12-4 with TRBJ2-3, with no clear D. CDR3 bases: TGTGCCAGCAGTTTGAGTCGCGATACGCAGTATTTT. Protein sequence: CASSLSRDTQYF.